This T cell receptor beta chain was retrieved from a study of response to subunit inactivated influenza vaccine. The CDR3 runs 12 residues. The germline CDR1 and CDR2 sequences are DFQATT and SNEGSKA (reference sequence). Trimming pared 5 bases from V and 2 bases from J, leaving 10 bases between. TCRdb processed the RT-PCR reads anew with MiXCR; each CDR3 protein has one entry. The sample holds hundreds of thousands of distinct CDR3 sequences, roughly 13% seen once. This clonotype was obtained from a man aged 50 to 59 who received an inactivated influenza vaccine. This sequence joins TRBV20-1 and TRBJ2-7, with D possibly matching TRBD2 (6 bases). Sequencing used PBMCs from blood, obtained approximately 15 days before vaccination. Written as DNA, the CDR3 is TGCAGTGCTGGCGGGACGGCCTACGAGCAGTACTTC. Residues: CSAGGTAYEQYF.